Below, 9 T cell receptor beta chains from the same sample are listed, as sequenced in a study of T-cell memory formation after mild COVID-19. One entry per CDR3 protein, called by TCRdb with MiXCR from the 5' RACE reads. This sample yields 110,000 or so distinct CDR3 sequences, of which 22% are seen a single time; under 50% belongs to the top ten. The sample comprised PBMCs or a T cell subset sorted from them (not recorded which). These receptors were taken from a man between 18 and 35 years old who had mild COVID-19 (a few samples of this study predate the infection). Cell type and time point are not known.

The chain links TRBV3-1 to TRBJ2-7; D possibly corresponds to TRBD1 (5 bases). Per the germline V gene, CDR1 is LGHDT and CDR2 is YNNKEL (reference sequence). CDR3 length: 12 residues. V lost 4 bases and J lost 4, with 8 bases in between. CDR3 in DNA: TGTGCCAGCAGCCTGACAGATTACGAGCAGTACTTC. This sequence encodes CASSLTDYEQYF.

The gene calls are TRBV12-3 or TRBV12-4 and TRBJ2-3; 7 nucleotides line up with TRBD2. J was trimmed by 0 bases and V by 5 bases; bases with no gene match: 2. The CDR3 has 14 amino acids. CDR3 region: CASSGLDSTDTQYF. For the CDR3, the DNA is TGTGCCAGCAGTGGACTAGATAGCACAGATACGCAGTATTTT.

The chain has TRBV15 and TRBJ2-7, with D possibly being TRBD1 (5 bases). The CDR3 has 13 residues. V was shortened by 4 bases and J by 3 bases, with 10 bases between the two germline ends. Looked up from germline, CDR1 is LNHNV and CDR2 is YYDKDF (reference sequence). As DNA, the CDR3 is TGTGCCACCAGCACCAGGGTTGACTACGAGCAGTACTTC. Translation: CATSTRVDYEQYF.

This clonotype was detected only a few times. This rearrangement joins TRBV7-9 to TRBJ2-3; D may be TRBD1 or TRBD2 (5 bases each). The CDR3 runs to 16 residues. The germline V and J ends were trimmed by 10 bases and 2 bases, with 22 bases remaining between them. CDR1 and CDR2 from the germline V gene are SEHNR and FQNEAQ (reference sequence). Here the CDR3 reads CATRRGEGPTTDTQYF. CDR3 bases: TGTGCCACCAGGCGCGGAGAGGGGCCTACCACAGATACGCAGTATTTT.

This clonotype was counted only a few times. The V and J genes are TRBV4-3 and TRBJ1-2, with D maybe TRBD1 (6 bases). Trimming removed 0 bases from V and 3 bases from J, with 14 bases in between. CDR1 is LGHNA and CDR2 is YSLEER in the germline V gene. This CDR3 has 16 residues. The CDR3 DNA is TGCGCCAGCAGCCAAGATCATGGAGGGGGATACTATGGCTACACCTTC. It is translated as CASSQDHGGGYYGYTF.

The genes are TRBV19 and TRBJ2-7; 10 bases map to TRBD1. The germline gives CDR1 LNHDA, CDR2 SQIVND (reference sequence). This CDR3 is 14 amino acids long. V was clipped by 3 bases and J by 3 bases; unmatched bases: 2. CDR3 nucleotide sequence: TGTGCCAGTAGTATCGGGACAGGGGTCTACGAGCAGTACTTC. Protein sequence: CASSIGTGVYEQYF.

A few counts support this clonotype. The CDR3 here is CASSGWAVEAFF. The CDR3 DNA sequence: TGTGCCAGCAGTGGATGGGCGGTGGAAGCTTTCTTT. The V and J genes are TRBV25-1 and TRBJ1-1; D remains ambiguous. The V end was cut by 4 bases, the J end by 8 bases, with 11 bases between. CDR1 is MGHDK, CDR2 SYGVNS, per germline. CDR3 size: 12 residues.

This clonotype was seen a few times. The genes are TRBV7-7 and TRBJ2-5; D unresolved. The V gene's germline CDR1 is SSHAT and CDR2 FNYEAQ (reference sequence). The CDR3 totals 15 residues. Trimming removed 1 base at V and 2 bases at J, with 11 bases between. The CDR3 sequence is CASSLDVSPQETQYF. CDR3 sequence (DNA): TGTGCCAGCAGCTTAGATGTCTCACCGCAAGAGACCCAGTACTTC.

This clonotype has a count of ten or more. The chain employs TRBV11-1 and TRBJ2-5, with 7 bases lining up with TRBD2. The CDR3 runs to 15 residues. Trimming took 1 base from V and 1 from J; bases not matched to a gene: 3. In germline, CDR1 is SGHAT, CDR2 FQDESV (reference sequence). CDR3 residues: CASSLGSGGQETQYF. In nucleotides, the CDR3 is TGTGCCAGCAGCTTAGGCTCGGGGGGCCAAGAGACCCAGTACTTC.